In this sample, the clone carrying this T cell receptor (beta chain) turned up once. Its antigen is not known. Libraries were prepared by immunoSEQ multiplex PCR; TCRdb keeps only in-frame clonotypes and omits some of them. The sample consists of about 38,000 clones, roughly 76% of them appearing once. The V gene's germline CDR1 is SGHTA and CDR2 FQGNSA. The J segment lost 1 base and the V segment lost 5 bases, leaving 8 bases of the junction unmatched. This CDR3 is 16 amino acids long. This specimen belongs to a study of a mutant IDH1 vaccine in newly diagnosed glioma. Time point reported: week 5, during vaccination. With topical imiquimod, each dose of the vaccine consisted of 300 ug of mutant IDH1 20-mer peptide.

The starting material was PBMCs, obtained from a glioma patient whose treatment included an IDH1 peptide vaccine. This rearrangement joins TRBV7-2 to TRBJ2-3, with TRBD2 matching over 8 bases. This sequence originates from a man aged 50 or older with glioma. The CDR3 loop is CASSRMLAGGTDTQYF. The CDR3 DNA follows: TGTGCCAGCAGCCGGATGCTAGCGGGTGGCACAGATACGCAGTATTTT.